This TCR beta chain was retrieved from a study of shared clonotypes between healthy human individuals. Across the whole study: Three plates each covered CD4 naive and memory; CD8 naive two, CD8 memory one.

A note on this clone: The antigen remains undetermined.

Germline V CDR1 and CDR2: MDHEN, SYDVKM. The CDR3 has 18 residues. V gave up 3 bases and J gave up 7 bases, with 24 bases separating them. Study outcomes and limitations: The rarefaction results pointed to incomplete sorted-subset sequencing despite large depth.

Every immunoSEQ plate was one replicate of a subset's evenly spread DNA. Produced via immunoSEQ multiplex PCR; TCRdb's table is partial and in-frame only. This table holds approximately 1.1 million clones, around 82% found once. The J gene is TRBJ1-4, the V gene TRBV28; D is undetermined. Input material: memory CD4+ T cells from PBMCs. Subset indicated: CD45RA-negative fraction. The sequence was collected from a man aged 18 to 29 in good health. Some clones in this sample may be carry-over from other donors' samples. The DNA for the CDR3 is TGTGCCAGCAGTTTTACGCCGACATGGCCCCGTTGGGGTGAAAAACTGTTTTTT. It yields the protein CASSFTPTWPRWGEKLFF.